These T cell receptor beta chains were read from a single sample in a study of radiotherapy plus CTLA-4 blockade in lung cancer. Sequencing used immunoSEQ multiplex PCR; TCRdb keeps in-frame clones, though not all of them. The data show fewer than 55,000 clones, approximately 81% seen once. The sequencing here drew on peripheral blood, taken from a patient treated with radiotherapy plus ipilimumab. Receptors originate from a human donor with non-small cell lung cancer whose response to radiotherapy plus ipilimumab could not be evaluated. The CDR3 runs from the conserved cysteine through the conserved F or W. D genes are given only for firm matches. Rows may omit the clone size; those that give it use once, few, many or a size class.

D gene	J gene	clone size	V gene	CDR3 DNA	CDR3 protein
TRBD2	TRBJ2-1	NA	TRBV7-9	TGTGCCAGCAGCGTTCTAGCGGGAGTACACAATGAGCAGTTCTTC	CASSVLAGVHNEQFF
NA	TRBJ2-1	medium-sized	TRBV5-4	TGTGCCAGCAGCTTGCCCCGAGGTGAGCAGTTCTTC	CASSLPRGEQFF
TRBD2	TRBJ2-2	NA	TRBV7-3	TGTGCCAGCCGGAGGGAAGCGGGAGGGCCCACCGGGGAGCTGTTTTTT	CASRREAGGPTGELFF
TRBD2	TRBJ2-2	NA	TRBV19	TGTGCCAGTAGCCAGAGCGGGGGGGCCGTCGGGGAGCTGTTTTTT	CASSQSGGAVGELFF
NA	TRBJ2-3	NA	TRBV28	TGTGCCAGCAGGGCGGACACAGATACGCAGTATTTT	CASRADTDTQYF
NA	TRBJ2-7	NA	TRBV6-6	TGTGCCAGCAGCCCCCTCGACAGAGATTTATCCTACGAGCAGTACTTC	CASSPLDRDLSYEQYF
NA	TRBJ2-2	NA	TRBV2	TGTGCCAGCAGCCAGGGTGGCGGGGAGCTGTTTTTT	CASSQGGGELFF
NA	TRBJ2-1	NA	TRBV21-1	TGTGCCAGCAGGCCTAGCGGGAGGGAGGTACAGTTCTTC	CASRPSGREVQFF
NA	TRBJ2-4	once	TRBV4-3	TGCGCCAGCAGCCAAGACCAAGCGGGAAACATTCAGTACTTC	CASSQDQAGNIQYF
NA	TRBJ1-2	NA	TRBV28	TGTGCCAGCAGTTTACCCCCCCGGACAGTGAACTATGGCTACACCTTC	CASSLPPRTVNYGYTF
NA	TRBJ2-7	NA	TRBV7-9	TGTGCCAGCAGTCCGCTGGGGCTGAGCTACGAGCAGTACTTC	CASSPLGLSYEQYF
TRBD1	TRBJ2-1	NA	TRBV11-1	TGTGCCAGCAGCAGGGACAGGGGGCTTTCCTACAATGAGCAGTTCTTC	CASSRDRGLSYNEQFF
TRBD1	TRBJ1-2	once	TRBV28	TGTGCCAGCAGTCCAGGGGGCAACTATGGCTACACCTTC	CASSPGGNYGYTF
NA	TRBJ1-2	NA	TRBV7-2	TGTGCCAGCAGCCCCTCGGACAGCTATGGCTACACCTTC	CASSPSDSYGYTF
TRBD1	TRBJ1-4	NA	TRBV27	TGTGCCAGCAGTCTATCAGGGGGCCTTGTTGAAAAACTGTTTTTT	CASSLSGGLVEKLFF
NA	TRBJ1-1	NA	TRBV4-3	TGCGCCAGCAGCCAAGATCAGGGGTTTGAAGCTTTCTTT	CASSQDQGFEAFF
NA	TRBJ1-2	NA	TRBV28	TGTGCCAGCAGCCCCAGGGTTCGTGGCTACACCTTC	CASSPRVRGYTF
TRBD2	TRBJ2-1	NA	TRBV4-2	TGTGCCAGCAGCCAACGACAGTCGGGGCTAGCGGGAGGTGGAAATGAGCAGTTCTTC	CASSQRQSGLAGGGNEQFF
NA	TRBJ1-3	NA	TRBV7-8	TGTGCCAGCAGCTTAGATGTGAGGCAGGCGGGTGGAAACACCATATATTTT	CASSLDVRQAGGNTIYF
TRBD1	TRBJ2-7	NA	TRBV30	TGTGCCTGGAGTGCAGGGGGCGAGCAGTACTTC	CAWSAGGEQYF
NA	TRBJ1-4	NA	TRBV19	TGTGCCAGTACCGACCGAGATCAGGATAATGAAAAACTGTTTTTT	CASTDRDQDNEKLFF
NA	TRBJ1-1	NA	TRBV5-8	TGTGCCAGCAGCTTGGGGGCGGCGGGGGACACTGAAGCTTTCTTT	CASSLGAAGDTEAFF
NA	TRBJ2-1	NA	TRBV10-3	TGTGCCATCAGTGAGTCCGCTCAAGCGGGTGAGCAGTTCTTC	CAISESAQAGEQFF
TRBD1	TRBJ1-2	NA	TRBV6-6	TGTGCCAGTGAGACAGGGACCTATGGCTACACCTTC	CASETGTYGYTF
TRBD1	TRBJ2-2	NA	TRBV5-6	TGTGCCAGCAGCCCCCGGACAGGGGACACCGGGGAGCTGTTTTTT	CASSPRTGDTGELFF
NA	TRBJ1-2	once	TRBV7-9	TGTGCCAGCAGCCCCGGTGTGGATGGCTACACCTTC	CASSPGVDGYTF
TRBD2	TRBJ2-5	NA	TRBV29-1	TGCAGCGTTCAAGCGGGAGGGCCGCTGCAGTACTTC	CSVQAGGPLQYF